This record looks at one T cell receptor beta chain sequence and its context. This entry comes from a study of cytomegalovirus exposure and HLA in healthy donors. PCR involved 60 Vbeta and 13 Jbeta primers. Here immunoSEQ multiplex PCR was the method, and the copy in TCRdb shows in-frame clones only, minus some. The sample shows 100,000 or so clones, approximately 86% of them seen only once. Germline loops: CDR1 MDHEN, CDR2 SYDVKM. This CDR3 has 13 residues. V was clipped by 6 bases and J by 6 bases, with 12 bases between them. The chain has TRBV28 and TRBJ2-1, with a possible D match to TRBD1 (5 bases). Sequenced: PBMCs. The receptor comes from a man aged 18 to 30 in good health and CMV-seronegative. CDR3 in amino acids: CASRGVLANEQFF. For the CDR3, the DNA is TGTGCCAGCAGAGGGGTATTGGCCAATGAGCAGTTCTTC.